These 27 T cell receptor beta chains originate from one sample sequenced in a study of T cell responses to AZD1222 COVID-19 vaccine. Measured with immunoSEQ multiplex PCR; TCRdb has only the in-frame clones, and not every one. The data show tens of thousands of clones, 70% to 90% seen once. Here the sequenced sample was peripheral blood, taken 28 days after the second AZD1222 dose. The receptors were sampled from an adult who received the AZD1222 COVID-19 vaccine.

This sequence joins TRBV2 and TRBJ1-1, with 11 bases matching TRBD1. The V segment lost 8 bases and the J segment 5 bases; nucleotides outside the gene matches: 7. From germline, CDR1 is SNHLY and CDR2 FYNNEI. The CDR3 has 14 residues. Here the CDR3 reads CASSFGTGGTEAFF. The CDR3 bases are TGTGCCAGCTCCTTTGGGACAGGGGGAACTGAAGCTTTCTTT.

V gene TRBV24-1 combines with J gene TRBJ2-7, with D perhaps TRBD1 or TRBD2 (5 bases each). Trimming took off 7 bases at V and 4 bases at J, with 10 bases between the two ends. This CDR3 spans 12 amino acids. Germline values: CDR1 KGHDR, CDR2 SFDVKD. CDR3: CATRGDGYEQYF. CDR3 bases: TGTGCCACCAGAGGGGACGGATACGAGCAGTACTTC.

The rearrangement uses TRBV10-3 and TRBJ1-5; 9 positions match TRBD1. CDR3 length: 15 amino acids. The ends lost 6 bases at V and 4 bases at J; junction bases unmatched: 7. Looked up from germline, CDR1 is ENHRY and CDR2 is SYGVKD. The DNA for the CDR3 is TGTGCCATCAGCCCACAGGGACAGGGAAATCAGCCCCAGCATTTT. It specifies CAISPQGQGNQPQHF.

The J gene is TRBJ1-4, the V gene TRBV5-4, with a weak D call TRBD1 (5 bases). The length of the CDR3 is 16 residues. The V and J ends lost 0 bases and 0 bases respectively, with 9 bases between them. The germline V gene has CDR1 SGHNT and CDR2 YYREEE (reference sequence). The CDR3 spells CASSLARGATNEKLFF. Here the CDR3 DNA reads TGTGCCAGCAGCTTGGCTCGGGGGGCAACTAATGAAAAACTGTTTTTT.

This clone was counted a few times. V gene TRBV15 combines with J gene TRBJ2-1; 13 positions agree with TRBD2. Germline lookup yields CDR1 LNHNV and CDR2 YYDKDF (reference sequence). J was trimmed by 7 bases and V by 3 bases; bases with no gene match: 6. This CDR3 is 16 amino acids long. The CDR3 DNA follows: TGTGCCACCAGCAGGGGGGGGACTAGCGGGGTAAATGAGCAGTTCTTC. Translating gives CATSRGGTSGVNEQFF.

This chain connects TRBV27 to TRBJ2-2; possibly TRBD1 or TRBD2 for D (5 bases each). The germline V gene encodes CDR1 MNHEY and CDR2 SMNVEV (reference sequence). The CDR3 totals 12 residues. With 2 bases removed from V and 7 bases from J, the gap between germline ends came to 5 bases. In DNA, the CDR3 is TGTGCCAGCAGTTTAGGGGGCGGGGAGCTGTTTTTT. Amino acids: CASSLGGGELFF.

V usage is TRBV28 and J usage is TRBJ2-6, with D possibly matching TRBD1 (5 bases). V lost 1 base and J 0 bases, leaving 19 bases between the germline ends. The CDR3 has 20 amino acids. CDR1 and CDR2 from the germline V gene are MDHEN and SYDVKM. CDR3 nucleotide sequence: TGTGCCAGCAGTTTATCGGCCCAGGGTAAGAGGTCCTCTGGGGCCAACGTCCTGACTTTC. Amino acids: CASSLSAQGKRSSGANVLTF.

This clone was picked up one time. The chain has TRBV20-1 and TRBJ2-7; 7 positions agree with TRBD1. Trimming at V came to 5 bases and at J to 5 bases, leaving 3 bases not matched to a gene. The CDR3 extends over 11 amino acids. Germline V gives CDR1 DFQATT, CDR2 SNEGSKA (reference sequence). The CDR3 is CSAYRGNEQYF. The DNA for the CDR3 is TGCAGTGCTTACAGGGGAAACGAGCAGTACTTC.

The chain joins TRBV7-9 to TRBJ2-2; possibly TRBD1 or TRBD2 for D (5 bases each). In germline, CDR1 is SEHNR, CDR2 FQNEAQ (reference sequence). Trimming removed 7 bases from V and 3 bases from J, with 12 bases in between. This CDR3 is built from 14 residues. CDR3 in DNA: TGTGCCAGCACCCCCCGGGGCTACACCGGGGAGCTGTTTTTT. It is translated as CASTPRGYTGELFF. The full variable domain, its missing parts supplied by reference TRBV7-9 and TRBJ2-2, is DTGVSQNPRHKITKRGQNVTFRCDPISEHNRLYWYRQTLGQGPEFLTYFQNEAQLEKSRLLSDRFSAERPKGSFSTLEIQRTEQGDSAMYLCASTPRGYTGELFFGEGSRLTVL.

The gene calls are TRBV4-1 and TRBJ1-2; 7 bases match TRBD1. This CDR3 comprises 15 residues. V was pared by 1 base and J by 5 bases, with 7 bases of the junction left unmatched. CDR1 is MGHRA and CDR2 is YSYEKL in the germline V gene. This chain's CDR3 is CASSQARGVSYGYTF. The CDR3 nucleotides are TGCGCCAGCAGCCAAGCCAGGGGGGTCTCGTATGGCTACACCTTC.

By share of the sample, this clone is medium-sized. This chain connects TRBV7-9 to TRBJ2-7, with 12 positions matching TRBD1. The V and J ends lost 4 bases and 6 bases, in that order; junction bases with no gene match: 4. Per the germline V gene, CDR1 is SEHNR and CDR2 is FQNEAQ (reference sequence). This CDR3 spans 14 amino acids. CDR3 amino acids: CASSSRDRGLEQYF. The CDR3 bases are TGTGCCAGCAGCTCCCGGGACAGGGGGCTCGAGCAGTACTTC.

The V call is TRBV28, the J call TRBJ1-1; D unclear. The germline V gene has CDR1 MDHEN and CDR2 SYDVKM. V was shortened by 1 base and J by 5 bases, with 29 bases between the two germline ends. The CDR3 consists of 20 residues. The CDR3 spells CASSLFYFPRSGVRATEAFF. CDR3 sequence (DNA): TGTGCCAGCAGTTTATTCTATTTTCCGAGATCTGGGGTTCGGGCGACTGAAGCTTTCTTT.

The chain couples TRBV15 to TRBJ2-1, with D possibly matching TRBD2 (6 bases). The CDR3 length is 17 residues. In germline, CDR1 is LNHNV, CDR2 YYDKDF (reference sequence). V was cut by 0 bases and J by 3 bases, with 15 bases left in between. The CDR3 here is CATSRDLADTYYNEQFF. CDR3 coding DNA: TGTGCCACCAGCAGAGATTTAGCGGACACGTACTACAATGAGCAGTTCTTC.

The CDR3 region has the DNA TGTGCCAGCAGTGATTGGAGGCCGCCTAATTCACCCCTCCACTTT. It translates to CASSDWRPPNSPLHF. The V and J genes are TRBV2 and TRBJ1-6; D unclear. CDR1 is SNHLY and CDR2 is FYNNEI in the germline V gene. The CDR3 is 15 amino acids. V lost 3 bases to trimming and J lost 6 bases, with 12 bases between them.

The chain uses TRBV6-2 or TRBV6-3 and TRBJ1-1; tentative D call: TRBD1 (5 bases). The germline CDR1 and CDR2 sequences are MNHEY and SVGEGT. Between the trimmed V and J ends, which lost 4 bases and 4 bases, there was a span of 10 bases. The CDR3 spans 13 residues. The chain's CDR3 is CASSLLGGTEAFF. CDR3 coding DNA: TGTGCCAGCAGTTTATTGGGGGGCACTGAAGCTTTCTTT.

J is TRBJ2-2 and V is TRBV9; D is ambiguous. This CDR3 contains 14 residues. The V gene's germline CDR1 is SGDLS and CDR2 YYNGEE. V was shortened by 0 bases and J by 1 base, with 4 bases between the two germline ends. The CDR3 coding sequence is TGTGCCAGCAGCGTAGCATTGAACACCGGGGAGCTGTTTTTT. It translates to CASSVALNTGELFF.

This rearrangement joins TRBV4-2 to TRBJ1-2, with D unresolved. CDR1 is LGHNA, CDR2 YNFKEQ, per germline. This CDR3 spans 16 amino acids. V lost 0 bases and J 4 bases, leaving 15 bases between the germline ends. This CDR3 reads CASSQDSAGVLYGYTF. The CDR3, as DNA: TGTGCCAGCAGCCAAGATTCGGCCGGGGTTCTCTATGGCTACACCTTC.

CDR3 protein: CAGATGNSNQPQHF. In nucleotides, the CDR3 is TGTGCCGGCGCGACAGGGAATAGCAATCAGCCCCAGCATTTT. This chain links TRBV28 with TRBJ1-5; 7 bases are shared with TRBD1. After removal of 11 bases from V and 0 bases from J, the junction contained 7 bases not matched to a gene. The length of the CDR3 is 14 residues. The germline gives CDR1 MDHEN, CDR2 SYDVKM.

This sequence joins TRBV4-2 and TRBJ2-5; TRBD2 aligns across 8 bases. The V gene's germline CDR1 is LGHNA and CDR2 YNFKEQ. This CDR3 spans 19 amino acids. With V trimmed by 1 base and J by 2 bases, 15 bases remained unmatched. CDR3 in DNA: TGTGCCAGCAGCCAAGCCTATTCGGGCGGCAGCGGGGGACAAGAGACCCAGTACTTC. Residues: CASSQAYSGGSGGQETQYF.

V gene TRBV19 combines with J gene TRBJ2-7, with D uncertain. The germline V gene has CDR1 LNHDA and CDR2 SQIVND (reference sequence). The CDR3 is made up of 12 amino acids. V was pared by 10 bases and J by 9 bases, with 19 bases between. The CDR3: CANKWVVRGQYF. Here the CDR3 DNA reads TGTGCCAATAAATGGGTGGTACGTGGGCAGTACTTC.

The chain has TRBV6-1 and TRBJ1-2; D remains ambiguous. With 3 bases removed from V and 4 bases from J, the gap between germline ends came to 15 bases. CDR1 is MNHNS, CDR2 SASEGT, per germline. This CDR3 comprises 15 residues. CDR3 residues: CASSEISLEGYGYTF. In DNA, the CDR3 is TGTGCCAGCAGTGAGATCTCCTTAGAGGGCTATGGCTACACCTTC.

Remarks on this clone: The junction and the germline gene differ at one end; a read error may be behind it. This chain uses TRBV27 with TRBJ2-7; 10 bases fit TRBD2. Germline V gene lookup returns CDR1 MNHEY and CDR2 SMNVEV (reference sequence). The CDR3 runs 13 residues. The CDR3 DNA is TGTGCCAGCAGTTTCACGCCTAGCGGGAGCGAGAAGTTC. This sequence encodes CASSFTPSGSEKF.

The genes are TRBV30 and TRBJ1-6, with D tentatively TRBD1 (5 bases). This CDR3 has 16 amino acids. V lost 0 bases and J lost 8, with 17 bases in between. Per germline, CDR1 GTSNPN and CDR2 SVGIG (reference sequence). For the CDR3, the DNA is TGTGCCTGGAGTGTTCGTGCCGCGGGGGTTGATTCACCCCTCCACTTT. Amino acids: CAWSVRAAGVDSPLHF.

CDR3 amino acids: CASSLGLNEKLFF. Here the CDR3 DNA reads TGTGCCAGCAGCTTAGGGCTCAATGAAAAACTGTTTTTT. The chain has TRBV7-9 and TRBJ1-4; D is unresolved. The CDR3 spans 13 residues. V gave up 1 base and J gave up 5 bases, with 5 bases separating them. Germline assignment: CDR1 SEHNR and CDR2 FQNEAQ (reference sequence).

The CDR3 DNA reads as TGTGCCAGCAGCCAAGGGGCTAGTCCCGCGACAGATACGCAGTATTTT. Translated, it gives CASSQGASPATDTQYF. The genes are TRBV3-1 (or the pseudogene TRBV3-2) and TRBJ2-3; D ambiguous. Germline V gene data show CDR1 as LGHDT and CDR2 as YNNKEL (reference sequence). The V gene lost 1 base and the J gene lost 3 bases, with 14 bases spanning the gap. CDR3 size: 16 residues.

The chain combines TRBV24-1 with TRBJ2-3; D is unresolved. This CDR3 is built from 14 residues. Per the germline V gene, CDR1 is KGHDR and CDR2 is SFDVKD. Trimming pared 5 bases from V and 3 bases from J, leaving 11 bases between. The CDR3 DNA sequence: TGTGCCACCAGTGGTTCCGCAGATACAGATACGCAGTATTTT. It translates to CATSGSADTDTQYF.

The chain couples TRBV28 to TRBJ1-4; 9 bases map to TRBD1. Trimming took 2 bases from V and 14 from J; bases not matched to a gene: 9. In germline, CDR1 is MDHEN, CDR2 SYDVKM. CDR3 size: 14 residues. The CDR3 region has the DNA TGTGCCAGCAGTTTAAGCGGGACAGGGTTGGATCTGTTTTTT. Residues: CASSLSGTGLDLFF. Based on the CDR3 plus reference TRBV28 and TRBJ1-4, the full variable domain is DVKVTQSSRYLVKRTGEKVFLECVQDMDHENMFWYRQDPGLGLRLIYFSYDVKMKEKGDIPEGYSVSREKKERFSLILESASTNQTSMYLCASSLSGTGLDLFFGSGTQLSVL.